This T cell receptor (beta chain) was sequenced for a study of early T cells in non-severe SARS-CoV-2 infection (dated by TCRdb to about 2021). Background for the entire study: TCR sequencing used bulk RNA from unsorted whole blood, so alpha and beta chains could not be paired. Broad study findings and their caveats: VDJdb matching was skewed toward anti-spike CD8 responses and likely underestimated virus-specific expansions, missing private and CD4 specificities.

On this clonotype: This receptor's antigen is unknown. There are no base qualities to consult, and no much larger clone falls within one base.

A case-control design nested within a healthcare worker cohort in London, UK, was used, with weekly nasopharyngeal swab PCR tests and blood sampling performed. Healthcare workers were recruited during the week of the UK lockdown, between 23 and 31 March 2020, and followed weekly for up to roughly 15 weeks. The protocol used for the library was 5' RACE. Sequencing used a NextSeq 500. In the TCR library protocol, unique molecular identifiers were attached to individual cDNA molecules to correct for PCR bias and sequencing error. Both TCR alpha and beta chains were sequenced, and tight co-correlation was observed between alpha and beta sequence abundances in each sample. The study's own analysis went as follows. V gene, J gene and CDR3 annotation of TCR sequences was performed with Decombinator V4. Expanded TCRs were defined as changing significantly between any two time points under a Poisson model with p below 0.0001. Abundances of TCRs were expressed as counts per million after normalisation to the total number of TCRs sequenced in each sample. TRAV1-2 paired with TRAJ12, TRAJ20 or TRAJ33 defined MAIT TCRs, while TRAV10 paired with TRAJ18 defined iNKT TCRs. VDJdb, accessed 1 November 2021, was searched for CMV, EBV and SARS-CoV-2 annotated TCRs, with TCRs annotated for multiple antigens excluded. TCRdb's own reprocessing of the public reads used fastp at Q25 and MiXCR and kept productive beta chains. Rows with a matching CDR3 protein are joined into one entry that keeps the most common DNA and genes. The V and J calls, along with clone size, are taken from TCRdb and not from the paper's own processing. Across this sample there are about 80,000 distinct CDR3 sequences, with around 10% seen only once. Clones ranked in the top ten supply around a sixth of the sample.

The CDR3 runs 15 residues from the cysteine to the phenylalanine. Just CDR3 DNA is preserved here, 45 bases in frame from base 1. Taken from the germline V gene (reference sequence), the CDR1 and CDR2 loops are DFQATT and SNEGSKA. The junction shows trimming of 0 bases on V and 1 base on J, plus 11 bases between the germline ends. This specimen consisted of whole blood, obtained at baseline. This TCR was recovered from an adult who was a healthcare worker with PCR-confirmed SARS-CoV-2 infection or an uninfected control (not recorded which). The donor label of this sample is uncertain. The rearranged chain carries TRBV20-1 and TRBJ2-3; the D segment cannot be called with confidence. The DNA sequence follows: TGCAGTGCTAGAGATTTCGGCACCGGCACAGATACGCAGTATTTT. This encodes CSARDFGTGTDTQYF.